Sequencing of this T cell receptor beta chain was carried out in a study of cytomegalovirus exposure and HLA in healthy donors. As to this clone: Its cognate antigen is unknown.

This CDR3 is built from 13 residues. In germline, CDR1 is MDHEN, CDR2 SYDVKM. J was trimmed by 7 bases and V by 4 bases; bases with no gene match: 4. Study-wide results and limits: Most of the CMV-associated TCR beta chains (in a later analysis) appeared to be HLA-restricted. Most TCR sequences were seen very rarely across donors, but some public TCRs occurred in many.

13 Jbeta primers and 60 Vbeta primers were used for the PCR. The method was immunoSEQ multiplex PCR; TCRdb's version includes in-frame clones alone and lacks a portion of them. The table records approximately 180,000 clones, 77% of them present only once. The chain uses TRBV28 and TRBJ1-2; 9 bases agree with TRBD1. This TCR was sampled from a woman aged 55-70 years in good health and CMV-seropositive. Sequencing input: PBMCs. CDR3 sequence (DNA): TGTGCCAGCAGTTCGGGACAGGGTATTGGCTACACCTTC. Protein sequence: CASSSGQGIGYTF.